The next 27 T cell receptor beta chains were all read from a single sample in a study of cytomegalovirus exposure and HLA in healthy donors. The study ran its PCR with 60 Vbeta and 13 Jbeta primers. Profiled with immunoSEQ multiplex PCR; TCRdb holds only in-frame clones, not every one. Among about 190,000 clones listed, 79% were seen once. What was sequenced was PBMCs. The receptors were gathered from a woman aged 18-29 years in good health and CMV-seronegative.

J is TRBJ2-1 and V is TRBV5-1; TRBD2 aligns across 12 bases. The CDR3 is 15 residues long. Germline assignment: CDR1 SGHRS and CDR2 YFSETQ. V lost 4 bases and J lost 4; bases outside the gene matches: 3. CDR3 loop: CASSPGTSGYNEQFF. In DNA, the CDR3 is TGCGCCAGCAGCCCCGGGACTAGCGGGTACAATGAGCAGTTCTTC.

This clone has only a few counts. This chain links TRBV6-5 with TRBJ2-7; 9 positions match TRBD2. With 4 bases clipped from V and 5 bases from J, the junction kept 3 bases outside the gene matches. Germline-derived CDR1 and CDR2 are MNHEY and SVGAGI. This CDR3 spans 13 amino acids. Here the CDR3 DNA reads TGTGCCAGCAGTTCTAGCGGGAACGACGAGCAGTACTTC. This encodes CASSSSGNDEQYF.

V is TRBV30 and J is TRBJ2-7, with D maybe TRBD1 (6 bases). Trimming removed 4 bases from V and 3 bases from J, with 16 bases in between. The CDR3 is made up of 14 amino acids. The V gene's germline CDR1 is GTSNPN and CDR2 SVGIG (reference sequence). The CDR3 DNA sequence: TGTGCCTGGATGGTCGAGGGGGAGAGCTACGAGCAGTACTTC. Translating it yields CAWMVEGESYEQYF.

This chain joins TRBV29-1 and TRBJ1-2, with 7 bases identical to TRBD1. Per the germline V gene, CDR1 is SQVTM and CDR2 is ANQGSEA. This CDR3 is built from 13 residues. V shed 7 bases and J 6 bases; nucleotides not matched to a gene: 11. This CDR3 reads CSAEAGGYDGYTF. The CDR3 coding sequence is TGCAGCGCAGAAGCAGGGGGATATGATGGCTACACCTTC.

In its sample, this clone was seen once. The CDR3 bases are TGTGCCAGCAGCTCCTCTAAAGAGCAGTACTTC. The encoded protein is CASSSSKEQYF. V is TRBV7-9 and J is TRBJ2-7; no clear D gene. CDR3 size: 11 residues. V was pared by 4 bases and J by 7 bases, with 8 bases between. Germline loops: CDR1 SEHNR, CDR2 FQNEAQ (reference sequence).

The chain couples TRBV9 to TRBJ2-3, with D perhaps matching TRBD2 (7 bases). There are 15 residues in the CDR3. Trimming shortened V by 0 bases and J by 4 bases, and 12 bases separated the two germline ends. Germline CDR1 SGDLS, CDR2 YYNGEE. The CDR3 DNA sequence: TGTGCCAGCAGCGTAGAAGGGGGAGGGCCAGATACGCAGTATTTT. Translation gives CASSVEGGGPDTQYF.

The chain links TRBV6-1 to TRBJ1-2, with TRBD1 as a possible D gene (5 bases). CDR3 length: 13 residues. The V and J ends lost 4 bases and 8 bases respectively, with 14 bases between them. Per the germline V gene, CDR1 is MNHNS and CDR2 is SASEGT. CDR3 DNA: TGTGCCAGCAGTGGGGGCGCGGATCGGGGCTACACCTTC. The encoded protein is CASSGGADRGYTF.

The chain combines TRBV5-4 with TRBJ1-1; the match to TRBD1 covers 9 bases. CDR1 is SGHNT, CDR2 YYREEE, per germline (reference sequence). The CDR3 sequence is 14 residues long. After removal of 0 bases from V and 10 bases from J, the junction contained 7 bases not matched to a gene. Written as DNA, the CDR3 is TGTGCCAGCAGCTTGGGGACAGGGGTCCGGGGAGCTTTCTTT. It is translated as CASSLGTGVRGAFF. Using reference TRBV5-4 and TRBJ1-1 for the parts outside the CDR3, the full variable domain is ETGVTQSPTHLIKTRGQQVTLRCSSQSGHNTVSWYQQALGQGPQFIFQYYREEENGRGNFPPRFSGLQFPNYSSELNVNALELDDSALYLCASSLGTGVRGAFFGQGTRLTVV.

The chain is built from TRBV4-3 and TRBJ1-1; no reliable D call. The CDR3 extends over 18 amino acids. The V end was cut by 0 bases, the J end by 2 bases, with 19 bases between. CDR1 is LGHNA, CDR2 YSLEER, per germline. CDR3 in amino acids: CASSQDPTPFVPNTEAFF. The CDR3 DNA follows: TGCGCCAGCAGCCAAGACCCGACTCCCTTCGTCCCTAACACTGAAGCTTTCTTT.

This chain joins TRBV5-1 and TRBJ1-2; no clear D gene. The CDR3 is 14 amino acids. The germline V and J ends were trimmed by 0 bases and 6 bases, with 12 bases remaining between them. Germline assignment: CDR1 SGHRS and CDR2 YFSETQ. CDR3 loop: CASSLVSGKDGYTF. Here the CDR3 DNA reads TGCGCCAGCAGCTTGGTATCGGGGAAGGATGGCTACACCTTC.

The J gene is TRBJ1-3, the V gene TRBV6-1; D remains unclear. The CDR3 runs 13 residues. The V end was cut by 2 bases, the J end by 4 bases, with 6 bases between. Germline-derived CDR1 and CDR2 are MNHNS and SASEGT. CDR3 sequence reads: CASSEFEGNTIYF. Written as DNA, the CDR3 is TGTGCCAGCAGTGAATTTGAGGGAAACACCATATATTTT.

The chain carries TRBV30 and TRBJ2-2; tentatively, D is TRBD2 (6 bases). Germline V gives CDR1 GTSNPN, CDR2 SVGIG (reference sequence). Trimming shortened V by 1 base and J by 3 bases, and 9 bases separated the two germline ends. The CDR3 totals 14 residues. DNA for the CDR3: TGTGCCTGGAGTGAACTAGCCGACACCGGGGAGCTGTTTTTT. This encodes CAWSELADTGELFF.

A note on this clone: A read error may produce the germline difference seen at one junction end. V gene TRBV30 combines with J gene TRBJ2-7; D perhaps matches TRBD1 (8 bases). The CDR3 is 16 amino acids. Per the germline V gene, CDR1 is GTSNPN and CDR2 is SVGIG (reference sequence). The CDR3: CAWSAPRTGRAYGQYF. The CDR3 DNA reads TGTGCCTGGAGTGCCCCCCGGACAGGGAGGGCCTACGGGCAGTACTTC.

The chain combines TRBV28 with TRBJ1-6; no definite D call. This CDR3 region has 15 residues. V was trimmed by 3 bases and J by 3 bases, leaving 9 bases between them. Per the germline V gene, CDR1 is MDHEN and CDR2 is SYDVKM. In DNA, the CDR3 is TGTGCCAGCAGTTTTTTGGCGGGCTATAATTCACCCCTCCACTTT. It yields the protein CASSFLAGYNSPLHF. The whole variable domain, remainder taken from reference TRBV28 and TRBJ1-6, is DVKVTQSSRYLVKRTGEKVFLECVQDMDHENMFWYRQDPGLGLRLIYFSYDVKMKEKGDIPEGYSVSREKKERFSLILESASTNQTSMYLCASSFLAGYNSPLHFGNGTRLTVT.

CDR3 sequence (DNA): TGTGCCAGCAGTGAACAGGGGAAACAAGAGACCCAGTACTTC. Translated: CASSEQGKQETQYF. The chain couples TRBV27 to TRBJ2-5; 7 bases map to TRBD1. The CDR3 length is 14 residues. Germline V CDR1 and CDR2: MNHEY, SMNVEV (reference sequence). V shed 5 bases and J 2 bases; nucleotides not matched to a gene: 5.

This rearrangement joins TRBV7-9 to TRBJ1-2; 7 bases fit TRBD1. The CDR3 is 15 residues long. The V gene's germline CDR1 is SEHNR and CDR2 FQNEAQ (reference sequence). Losses at the gene ends were 3 bases for V and 3 bases for J; bases not matched to a gene: 7. The CDR3 DNA is TGTGCCAGCAGCTTCTTCAGAGGGGGCGACTATGGCTACACCTTC. Amino acid sequence: CASSFFRGGDYGYTF.

This rearrangement joins TRBV18 to TRBJ1-4; weak D call: TRBD1 (6 bases). Germline V gene data show CDR1 as KGHSH and CDR2 as LQKENI. Trimming took off 5 bases at V and 6 bases at J, with 7 bases between the two ends. This CDR3 has 12 amino acids. Written as DNA, the CDR3 is TGTGCCAGCTCATCAGGGGATGAAAAACTGTTTTTT. Its translation is CASSSGDEKLFF.

This clone was detected only a few times. The chain employs TRBV10-2 and TRBJ1-2; maybe TRBD1 (6 bases). The germline V gene has CDR1 WSHSY and CDR2 SAAADI. V lost 8 bases and J 3 bases, leaving 7 bases between the germline ends. The CDR3 sequence is 11 residues long. This chain's CDR3 is CASGQYYGYTF. The CDR3 region has the DNA TGCGCCAGCGGACAGTACTATGGCTACACCTTC.

The gene calls are TRBV4-3 and TRBJ1-6; maybe TRBD1 (6 bases). The germline V and J ends were trimmed by 2 bases and 9 bases, with 14 bases remaining between them. Germline V lookup: CDR1 LGHNA, CDR2 YSLEER. There are 15 residues in the CDR3. This chain's CDR3 is CASSQLKGVGSPLHF. DNA of the CDR3: TGCGCCAGCAGCCAACTGAAGGGGGTTGGTTCACCCCTCCACTTT.

The chain carries TRBV29-1 and TRBJ2-5; 7 nucleotides agree with TRBD1. Germline CDR1 is SQVTM and CDR2 is ANQGSEA. This CDR3 region has 13 residues. With 7 bases clipped from V and 1 base from J, the junction kept 6 bases outside the gene matches. CDR3 sequence reads: CSAGKGAQETQYF. For the CDR3, the DNA is TGCAGCGCGGGAAAGGGGGCCCAAGAGACCCAGTACTTC.

The chain is built from TRBV28 and TRBJ1-1; 8 bases match TRBD1. CDR1 is MDHEN, CDR2 SYDVKM, per germline. The length of the CDR3 is 14 residues. The V segment lost 4 bases and the J segment 5 bases; nucleotides outside the gene matches: 6. CDR3 nucleotide sequence: TGTGCCAGCAGTTCGACAGGGGATCGAACTGAAGCTTTCTTT. Translated: CASSSTGDRTEAFF.

This clone showed up just a few times. The rearrangement links TRBV14 to TRBJ2-3; weak D call: TRBD1 (5 bases). The germline gives CDR1 SGHDN, CDR2 FVKESK. V was clipped by 0 bases and J by 4 bases, with 11 bases between them. CDR3 length: 15 residues. CDR3 region: CASSQDQGWADTQYF. Written as DNA, the CDR3 is TGTGCCAGCAGCCAAGATCAGGGTTGGGCAGATACGCAGTATTTT.

The chain recombines TRBV7-9 with TRBJ1-1; TRBD1 aligns across 7 bases. CDR1 is SEHNR and CDR2 is FQNEAQ in the germline V gene (reference sequence). The J segment lost 1 base and the V segment lost 2 bases, leaving 1 base of the junction unmatched. The CDR3 consists of 14 residues. The CDR3 DNA is TGTGCCAGCAGCTTAAACAGGGGGAACACTGAAGCTTTCTTT. Translated: CASSLNRGNTEAFF.

This clone rates as medium-sized. The genes are TRBV7-3 and TRBJ2-3; 7 bases agree with TRBD1. The CDR3 spans 15 residues. From germline, CDR1 is SGHTA and CDR2 FQGTGA. Trimming removed 6 bases from V and 5 bases from J; junction bases left unmatched: 11. The CDR3, as DNA: TGTGCCAGCAGTCCTGGACAGGCGGCGGTAGATACGCAGTATTTT. It codes for CASSPGQAAVDTQYF.

The rearrangement uses TRBV19 and TRBJ1-1; D might be TRBD1 (6 bases). Trimming took 5 bases from V and 5 from J, leaving 15 bases between them. CDR1 is LNHDA, CDR2 SQIVND, per germline (reference sequence). This CDR3 region has 14 residues. CDR3 residues: CASSPAAGETEAFF. CDR3 bases: TGTGCCAGTAGTCCCGCCGCAGGGGAAACTGAAGCTTTCTTT.

This CDR3 reads CASSPGVYQPQHF. For the CDR3, the DNA is TGTGCCAGCAGCCCAGGGGTTTATCAGCCCCAGCATTTT. This chain joins TRBV5-6 and TRBJ1-5, with a tentative D call TRBD1 (6 bases). Germline-derived CDR1 and CDR2 are SGHDT and YYEEEE. The CDR3 is 13 residues long. The V and J ends lost 4 bases and 5 bases respectively, with 10 bases between them.

The rearrangement links TRBV28 to TRBJ2-7; D unresolved. The V gene's germline CDR1 is MDHEN and CDR2 SYDVKM. V was shortened by 5 bases and J by 7 bases, with 9 bases between the two germline ends. The CDR3 loop spans 11 amino acids. The CDR3 here is CASSRPREQYF. The DNA for the CDR3 is TGTGCCAGCAGTCGTCCGAGAGAGCAGTACTTC. The complete variable domain, with remaining parts taken from reference TRBV28 and TRBJ2-7, reads DVKVTQSSRYLVKRTGEKVFLECVQDMDHENMFWYRQDPGLGLRLIYFSYDVKMKEKGDIPEGYSVSREKKERFSLILESASTNQTSMYLCASSRPREQYFGPGTRLTVT.